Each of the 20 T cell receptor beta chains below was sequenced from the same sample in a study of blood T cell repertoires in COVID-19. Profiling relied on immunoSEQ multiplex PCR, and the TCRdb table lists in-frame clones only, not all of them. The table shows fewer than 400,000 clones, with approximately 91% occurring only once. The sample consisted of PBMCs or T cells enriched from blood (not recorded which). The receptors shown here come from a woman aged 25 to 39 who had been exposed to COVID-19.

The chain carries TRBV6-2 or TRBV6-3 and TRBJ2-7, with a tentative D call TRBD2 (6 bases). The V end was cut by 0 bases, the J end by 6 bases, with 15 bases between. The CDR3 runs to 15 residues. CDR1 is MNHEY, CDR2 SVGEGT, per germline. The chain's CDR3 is CASSYSEGPRVEQYF. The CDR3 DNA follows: TGTGCCAGCAGTTACTCGGAGGGGCCCAGGGTCGAGCAGTACTTC.

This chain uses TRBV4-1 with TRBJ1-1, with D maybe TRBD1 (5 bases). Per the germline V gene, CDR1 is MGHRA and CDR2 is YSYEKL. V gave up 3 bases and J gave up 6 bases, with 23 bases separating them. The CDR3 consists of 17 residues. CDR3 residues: CASSQAMGGGSFAEAFF. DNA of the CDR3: TGCGCCAGCAGCCAGGCCATGGGGGGAGGATCCTTCGCTGAAGCTTTCTTT.

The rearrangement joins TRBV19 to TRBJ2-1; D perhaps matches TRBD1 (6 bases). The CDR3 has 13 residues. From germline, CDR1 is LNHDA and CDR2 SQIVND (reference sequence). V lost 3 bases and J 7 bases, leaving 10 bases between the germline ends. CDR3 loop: CASSMQQGNEQFF. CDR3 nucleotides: TGTGCCAGTAGTATGCAACAGGGAAATGAGCAGTTCTTC.

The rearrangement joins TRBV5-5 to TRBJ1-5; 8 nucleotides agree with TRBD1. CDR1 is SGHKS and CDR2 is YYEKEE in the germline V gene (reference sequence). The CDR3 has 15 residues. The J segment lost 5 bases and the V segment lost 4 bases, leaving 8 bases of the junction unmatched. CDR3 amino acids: CASSLAGGLDQPQHF. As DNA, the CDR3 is TGTGCCAGCAGCCTTGCAGGGGGCCTGGATCAGCCCCAGCATTTT.

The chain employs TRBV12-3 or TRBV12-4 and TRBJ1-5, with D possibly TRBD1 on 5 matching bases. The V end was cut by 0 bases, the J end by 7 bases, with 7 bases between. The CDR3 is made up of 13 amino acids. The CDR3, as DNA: TGTGCCAGCAGTTTAGCCCAGGGACAGCCCCAGCATTTT. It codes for CASSLAQGQPQHF.

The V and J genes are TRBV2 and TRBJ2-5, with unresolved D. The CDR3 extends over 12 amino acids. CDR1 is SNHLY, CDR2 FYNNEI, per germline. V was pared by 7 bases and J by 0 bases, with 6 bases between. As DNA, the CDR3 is TGTGCCAGCACTGCGTACCAAGAGACCCAGTACTTC. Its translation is CASTAYQETQYF.

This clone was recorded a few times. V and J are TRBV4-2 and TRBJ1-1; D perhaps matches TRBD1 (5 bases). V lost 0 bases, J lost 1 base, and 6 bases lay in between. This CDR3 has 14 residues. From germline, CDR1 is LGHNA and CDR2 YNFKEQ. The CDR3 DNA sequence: TGTGCCAGCAGCCAAGAACAGGAGAACACTGAAGCTTTCTTT. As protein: CASSQEQENTEAFF.

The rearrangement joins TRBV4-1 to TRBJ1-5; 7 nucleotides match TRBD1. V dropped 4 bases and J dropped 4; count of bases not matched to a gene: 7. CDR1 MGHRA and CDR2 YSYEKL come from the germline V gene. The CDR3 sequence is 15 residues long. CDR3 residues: CASSLLVQGNQPQHF. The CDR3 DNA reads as TGCGCCAGCAGCCTCCTAGTACAGGGGAATCAGCCCCAGCATTTT.

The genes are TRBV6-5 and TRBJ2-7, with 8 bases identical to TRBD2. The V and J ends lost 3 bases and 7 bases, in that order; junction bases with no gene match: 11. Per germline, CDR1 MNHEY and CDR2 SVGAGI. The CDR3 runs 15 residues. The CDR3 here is CASSYSGGGPREQYF. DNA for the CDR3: TGTGCCAGCAGTTATTCTGGCGGGGGGCCACGAGAGCAGTACTTC.

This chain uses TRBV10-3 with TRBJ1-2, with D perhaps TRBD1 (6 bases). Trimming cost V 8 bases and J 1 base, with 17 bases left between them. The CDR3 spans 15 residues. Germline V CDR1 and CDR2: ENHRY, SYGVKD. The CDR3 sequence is CAIGNGRGDNYGYTF. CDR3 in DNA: TGTGCCATCGGTAATGGGAGGGGGGATAACTATGGCTACACCTTC.

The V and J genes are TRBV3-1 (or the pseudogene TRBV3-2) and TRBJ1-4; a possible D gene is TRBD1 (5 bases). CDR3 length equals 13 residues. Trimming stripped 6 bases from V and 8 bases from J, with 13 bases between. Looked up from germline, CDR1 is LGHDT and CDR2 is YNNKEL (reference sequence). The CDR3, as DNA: TGTGCCAGCAGGGGCTCTCAGGGAGAAAAACTGTTTTTT. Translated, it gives CASRGSQGEKLFF.

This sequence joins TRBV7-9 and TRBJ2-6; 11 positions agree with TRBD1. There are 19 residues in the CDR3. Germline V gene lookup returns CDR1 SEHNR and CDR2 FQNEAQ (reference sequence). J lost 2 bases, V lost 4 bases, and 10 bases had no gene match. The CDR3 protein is CASSYRDRGLVTGANVLTF. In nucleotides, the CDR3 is TGTGCCAGCAGCTACCGGGACAGGGGGTTGGTGACTGGGGCCAACGTCCTGACTTTC.

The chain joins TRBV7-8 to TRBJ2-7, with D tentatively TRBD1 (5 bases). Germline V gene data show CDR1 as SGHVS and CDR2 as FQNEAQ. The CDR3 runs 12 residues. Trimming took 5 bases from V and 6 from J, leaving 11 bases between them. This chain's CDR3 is CASSPGIGEQYF. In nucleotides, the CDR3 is TGTGCCAGCAGCCCAGGGATAGGCGAGCAGTACTTC.

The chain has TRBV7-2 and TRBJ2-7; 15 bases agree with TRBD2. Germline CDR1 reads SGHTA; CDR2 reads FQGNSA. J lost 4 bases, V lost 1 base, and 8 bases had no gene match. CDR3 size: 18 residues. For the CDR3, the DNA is TGTGCCAGCAGCTTAGTTTACCGGACTAGCGGGGGGGCTTACGAGCAGTACTTC. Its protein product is CASSLVYRTSGGAYEQYF.

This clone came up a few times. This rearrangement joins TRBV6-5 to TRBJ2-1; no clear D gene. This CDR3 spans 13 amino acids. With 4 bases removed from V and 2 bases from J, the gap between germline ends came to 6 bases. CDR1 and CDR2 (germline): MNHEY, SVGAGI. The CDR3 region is CASSSHPYNEQFF. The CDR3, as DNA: TGTGCCAGCAGTTCCCATCCCTACAATGAGCAGTTCTTC.

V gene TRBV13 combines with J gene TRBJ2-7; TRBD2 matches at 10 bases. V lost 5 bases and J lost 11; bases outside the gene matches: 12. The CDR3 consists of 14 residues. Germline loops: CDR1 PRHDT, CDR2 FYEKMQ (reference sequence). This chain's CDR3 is CASSATSGPRLKYF. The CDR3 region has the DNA TGTGCCAGCAGCGCGACTAGCGGGCCCAGGTTGAAGTACTTC.

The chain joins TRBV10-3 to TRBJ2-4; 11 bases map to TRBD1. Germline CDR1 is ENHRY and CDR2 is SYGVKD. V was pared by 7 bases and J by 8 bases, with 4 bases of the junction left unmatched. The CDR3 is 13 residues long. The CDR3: CAITPDRGHIQYF. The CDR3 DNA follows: TGTGCCATCACTCCGGACAGGGGGCACATTCAGTACTTC.

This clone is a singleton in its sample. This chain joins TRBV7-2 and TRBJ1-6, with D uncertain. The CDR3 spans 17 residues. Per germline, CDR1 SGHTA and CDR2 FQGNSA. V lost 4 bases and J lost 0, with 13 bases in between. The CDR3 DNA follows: TGTGCCAGCAGCTCAGCGGGGAGGAGCTCCTATAATTCACCCCTCCACTTT. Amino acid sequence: CASSSAGRSSYNSPLHF. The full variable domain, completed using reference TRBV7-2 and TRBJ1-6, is GAGVSQSPSNKVTEKGKDVELRCDPISGHTALYWYRQSLGQGLEFLIYFQGNSAPDKSGLPSDRFSAERTGGSVSTLTIQRTQQEDSAVYLCASSSAGRSSYNSPLHFGNGTRLTVT.

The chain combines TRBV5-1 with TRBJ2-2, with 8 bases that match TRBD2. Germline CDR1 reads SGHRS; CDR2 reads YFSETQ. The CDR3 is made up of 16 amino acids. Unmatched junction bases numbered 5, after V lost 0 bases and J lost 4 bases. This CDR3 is CASSLGVAGTTGELFF. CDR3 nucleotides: TGCGCCAGCAGCTTGGGGGTAGCGGGGACCACCGGGGAGCTGTTTTTT.

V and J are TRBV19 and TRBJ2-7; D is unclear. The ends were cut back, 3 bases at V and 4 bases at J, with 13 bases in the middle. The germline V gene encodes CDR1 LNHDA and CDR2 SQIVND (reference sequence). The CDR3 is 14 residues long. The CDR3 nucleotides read TGTGCCAGTAGTATGGGCCCCGGTTGGTACGAGCAGTACTTC. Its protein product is CASSMGPGWYEQYF.